Listed below are T cell receptor beta chains from one sample, sequenced in a study of vaccination effects on CD4 cells after COVID-19. These TCRs are of unknown antigen specificity. Clones were sequenced by immunoSEQ multiplex PCR, and TCRdb holds only the in-frame ones, with some missing. The repertoire includes roughly 15,000 clones, about 80% of them detected once, and around 21% sits in the top ten. Sample: CD4+ T cells from PBMCs cultured with SARS-CoV-2 spike peptides, taken after COVID-19 vaccination. Source of these receptors: a human donor who had a prior SARS-CoV-2 infection. Both conserved end residues are part of each CDR3. D genes are given only for firm matches. Expanded clones are given a class, and other clones once, few, many or no size at all.

d_call j_call cdr3_length v_call clone_size cdr3_nt cdr3_aa
NA TRBJ2-2 16 TRBV4-3 large TGCGCCAGCAGCCGACAGAGCAGGGTGAACACCGGGGAGCTGTTTTTT CASSRQSRVNTGELFF
NA TRBJ2-3 16 TRBV5-1 medium-sized TGCGCCAGCAGCTATGAGGGCTCCCACGGGGCAGATACGCAGTATTTT CASSYEGSHGADTQYF
NA TRBJ2-7 14 TRBV10-3 NA TGTGCCAGCGCGGACAGCCTCGCGATCGACGAGCAGTACTTC CASADSLAIDEQYF
NA TRBJ1-6 15 TRBV5-4 NA TGTGCCAGCAGCTTATTCGGGGGGTATAATTCACCCCTCCACTTT CASSLFGGYNSPLHF
TRBD1 TRBJ2-7 13 TRBV7-8 NA TGTGCCAGCAAGGAGGACAGGGGCTACGAGCAGTACTTC CASKEDRGYEQYF
NA TRBJ1-3 13 TRBV9 NA TGTGCCAGCTCTCATTCCTCTGGAAACACCATATATTTT CASSHSSGNTIYF
TRBD1 TRBJ1-2 14 TRBV5-4 NA TGTGCCAGCAGCTTACGGACAGGGGGAAGGGCCTACACCTTC CASSLRTGGRAYTF
NA TRBJ2-5 11 TRBV12-3/TRBV12-4 few TGTGCCAGCAGTTTAGTAGAGACCCAGTACTTC CASSLVETQYF
TRBD2 TRBJ2-1 15 TRBV11-1 NA TGTGCCAGCAGCCCTGGACTAGCGGGGAGCAATGAGCAGTTCTTC CASSPGLAGSNEQFF
NA TRBJ1-1 14 TRBV6-5 NA TGTGCCAGCAGGGACAGTAACCTGAACACTGAAGCTTTCTTT CASRDSNLNTEAFF
TRBD1 TRBJ1-5 18 TRBV10-3 NA TGTGCCATCAGTGAGTCCGACAGGGGATACCGAGGAAATCAGCCCCAGCATTTT CAISESDRGYRGNQPQHF
TRBD1 TRBJ2-5 17 TRBV7-6 few TGTGCCAGCAGCCCCGCCACGGGCCCAGGGGGATTAGAGACCCAGTACTTC CASSPATGPGGLETQYF
NA TRBJ2-3 11 TRBV25-1 NA TGTGCCAGCAGTTGGAGGAATACGCAGTATTTT CASSWRNTQYF
TRBD2 TRBJ2-1 15 TRBV7-9 NA TGTGCCAGCAGCCGTAGCGGGAAGACCTACAATGAGCAGTTCTTC CASSRSGKTYNEQFF
TRBD2 TRBJ2-3 15 TRBV27 NA TGTGCCAGCAGGGAACTAGCGACTAGCACAGATACGCAGTATTTT CASRELATSTDTQYF
TRBD1 TRBJ1-1 14 TRBV3-1/TRBV3-2 NA TGTGCCAGCAGCCAATTTAGACAGGGGGCTGAAGCTTTCTTT CASSQFRQGAEAFF
TRBD1 TRBJ1-5 15 TRBV5-1 NA TGCGCCAGCAGCCCCGAAACAGGGGGCAATCAGCCCCAGCATTTT CASSPETGGNQPQHF